This passage covers 23 T cell receptor beta chains from one sample sequenced in a study of T cells in Graves' hyperthyroidism and ophthalmopathy. There were TCR beta CDR3 regions amplified from RNA transcripts. First-round RT-PCR of the TCR CDR3 relied on the HTBI primer set. TCRdb re-called the multiplex PCR reads with MiXCR, one entry per CDR3 protein. Among about 290,000 distinct CDR3 sequences, roughly 20% were seen once, and the ten largest hold roughly 40%. Sequencing was done on a sample of blood. The receptors come from a man aged 45-65 years with Graves' ophthalmopathy.

The J gene is TRBJ2-1, the V gene TRBV5-1; either TRBD1 or TRBD2 may supply D (5 bases each). Trimming removed 2 bases at V and 4 bases at J, with 10 bases between. Germline V gives CDR1 SGHRS, CDR2 YFSETQ. The CDR3 runs to 14 residues. The CDR3 coding sequence is TGCGCCAGCAGCTTAGGGGACCCTTACAATGAGCAGTTCTTC. Protein sequence: CASSLGDPYNEQFF.

V usage is TRBV7-9 and J usage is TRBJ2-4; 9 bases align to TRBD1. CDR1 and CDR2 (germline): SEHNR, FQNEAQ (reference sequence). This CDR3 has 16 amino acids. V gave up 5 bases and J gave up 3 bases; unmatched junction bases: 8. This chain's CDR3 is CASSPGQGAGKNIQYF. The CDR3 coding sequence is TGTGCCAGCAGCCCGGGACAGGGTGCCGGCAAAAACATTCAGTACTTC.

This clonotype was observed at least ten times. The rearrangement uses TRBV5-1 and TRBJ2-7, with D perhaps matching TRBD2 (7 bases). Trimming stripped 0 bases from V and 3 bases from J, with 10 bases between. The CDR3 is made up of 14 amino acids. CDR1 SGHRS and CDR2 YFSETQ come from the germline V gene. The CDR3 DNA reads TGCGCCAGCAGCTTGGGTAGGGGGGGCTACGAGCAGTACTTC. Its protein is CASSLGRGGYEQYF.

This clonotype was counted between two and nine times. V is TRBV20-1 and J is TRBJ1-6; D ambiguous. Germline loops: CDR1 DFQATT, CDR2 SNEGSKA (reference sequence). Deletions cut 0 bases from V and 7 bases from J, with 13 bases between. CDR3 length: 15 residues. The CDR3 reads CSARDPQRPNSPLHF. CDR3 coding DNA: TGCAGTGCTAGAGATCCCCAGAGACCCAATTCACCCCTCCACTTT.

This clonotype was observed many times. This CDR3 is CASSFWREKIGELFF. As DNA, the CDR3 is TGTGCCAGCAGTTTCTGGCGGGAGAAGATCGGGGAGCTGTTTTTT. This chain joins TRBV27 and TRBJ2-2; 7 nucleotides agree with TRBD2. Germline trimming cut 3 bases from V and 7 bases from J; bases unmatched to any gene: 8. This CDR3 comprises 15 residues. Germline CDR1 MNHEY, CDR2 SMNVEV (reference sequence).

This clonotype occurred a few times. The gene calls are TRBV27 and TRBJ2-1, with 9 bases aligning to TRBD2. The CDR3 has 16 residues. Germline V gene sequence: CDR1 MNHEY, CDR2 SMNVEV (reference sequence). The V segment lost 3 bases and the J segment 3 bases; nucleotides outside the gene matches: 6. The CDR3 region is CASSFSGSFNYNEQFF. CDR3 nucleotides: TGTGCCAGCAGTTTTAGCGGGAGTTTTAACTACAATGAGCAGTTCTTC.

The chain couples TRBV7-2 to TRBJ1-5; D is ambiguous. Per the germline V gene, CDR1 is SGHTA and CDR2 is FQGNSA. The V and J ends lost 5 bases and 7 bases respectively, with 9 bases between them. This CDR3 has 12 residues. CDR3: CASSPTGQPQHF. As DNA, the CDR3 is TGTGCCAGCAGCCCTACCGGACAGCCCCAGCATTTT.

This clonotype showed up many times. The genes are TRBV6-5 and TRBJ2-2; D ambiguous. The CDR3 totals 17 residues. V shed 2 bases and J shed 4 bases, with 17 bases lying between them. Germline values: CDR1 MNHEY, CDR2 SVGAGI. The CDR3 DNA reads as TGTGCCAGCAGTTACGAAGTCAGGCGGTCGGGCACCGGGGAGCTGTTTTTT. The encoded protein is CASSYEVRRSGTGELFF.

This rearrangement joins TRBV20-1 to TRBJ2-3; possibly TRBD1 or TRBD2 for D (6 bases each). The CDR3 consists of 12 residues. The germline V and J ends were trimmed by 7 bases and 7 bases, with 15 bases remaining between them. CDR1 DFQATT and CDR2 SNEGSKA come from the germline V gene (reference sequence). The CDR3: CSVGGKSNTQYF. Written as DNA, the CDR3 is TGCAGTGTAGGGGGGAAGTCGAATACGCAGTATTTT.

This clonotype has only a few counts. The chain has TRBV5-1 and TRBJ2-7; TRBD1 matches 8 bases. With 0 bases clipped from V and 7 bases from J, the junction kept 9 bases outside the gene matches. Germline assignment: CDR1 SGHRS and CDR2 YFSETQ. The CDR3 contains 15 residues. CDR3 in amino acids: CASSLVAGGAGEQYF. CDR3 DNA: TGCGCCAGCAGCTTGGTCGCAGGGGGCGCTGGGGAGCAGTACTTC.

This clonotype was seen ten or more times. This chain joins TRBV7-9 and TRBJ2-2; no firm D call. V gave up 3 bases and J gave up 4 bases, with 6 bases separating them. This CDR3 spans 13 amino acids. Germline V gives CDR1 SEHNR, CDR2 FQNEAQ (reference sequence). The CDR3 region has the DNA TGTGCCAGCAGCTTCACTACCACCGGGGAGCTGTTTTTT. This encodes CASSFTTTGELFF.

A few counts support this clonotype. This chain uses TRBV24-1 with TRBJ1-5; TRBD1 matches 7 bases. The CDR3 has 16 amino acids. Germline V lookup: CDR1 KGHDR, CDR2 SFDVKD. With V trimmed by 3 bases and J by 0 bases, 4 bases remained unmatched. In DNA, the CDR3 is TGTGCCACCAGTGATGGGACAGTTTATAGCAATCAGCCCCAGCATTTT. This translates into CATSDGTVYSNQPQHF.

The rearrangement links TRBV7-8 to TRBJ2-2; D is possibly TRBD1 (5 bases). Germline V gene lookup returns CDR1 SGHVS and CDR2 FQNEAQ. The CDR3 extends over 13 amino acids. V was pared by 8 bases and J by 3 bases, with 10 bases between. CDR3: CASVIQDTGELFF. DNA of the CDR3: TGTGCCAGCGTAATACAGGACACCGGGGAGCTGTTTTTT.

As to this clonotype: A clone one base away is much larger, so this may be a read error. The chain has TRBV28 and TRBJ2-7, with D possibly TRBD2 on 5 matching bases. This CDR3 is built from 14 residues. Germline CDR1 MDHEN, CDR2 SYDVKM. Here the CDR3 DNA reads TGTACCAGCAGTCTACGAGTGGGAGCCTACGAGCAGTACTTC. Protein sequence: CTSSLRVGAYEQYF. Together with reference TRBV28 and TRBJ2-7, the CDR3 gives the full variable domain: DVKVTQSSRYLVKRTGEKVFLECVQDMDHENMFWYRQDPGLGLRLIYFSYDVKMKEKGDIPEGYSVSREKKERFSLILESASTNQTSMYLCTSSLRVGAYEQYFGPGTRLTVT.

This clonotype was recorded a few times. The V and J genes are TRBV27 and TRBJ1-2, with D unresolved. The germline CDR1 and CDR2 sequences are MNHEY and SMNVEV (reference sequence). V was clipped by 7 bases and J by 5 bases, with 23 bases between them. This CDR3 region has 16 residues. CDR3: CASTPPPRRDLYGYTF. The CDR3 coding sequence is TGTGCCAGCACCCCGCCCCCCCGACGGGATTTATATGGCTACACCTTC.

The V and J genes are TRBV12-3 or TRBV12-4 and TRBJ1-1, with TRBD1 identical over 11 bases. The CDR3 runs to 15 residues. V was clipped by 5 bases and J by 4 bases; unmatched bases: 6. CDR3 in amino acids: CASSTSGTGGTEAFF. The CDR3 DNA reads as TGTGCCAGCAGTACGTCCGGGACAGGGGGCACTGAAGCTTTCTTT.

This clonotype has ten or more counts. The chain recombines TRBV3-1 with TRBJ2-1; 7 bases are a match to TRBD1. The CDR3 runs to 15 residues. From germline, CDR1 is LGHDT and CDR2 YNNKEL (reference sequence). V lost 8 bases, J lost 7 bases, and 14 bases stayed unmatched. In nucleotides, the CDR3 is TGTGCCAGCGGTTTAAGGACAGGAGTCGGGAATGAGCAGTTCTTC. Residues: CASGLRTGVGNEQFF.

The V gene is TRBV28, the J gene TRBJ2-1; D remains unclear. This CDR3 contains 10 residues. Trimming took 6 bases from V and 10 from J, leaving 7 bases between them. Germline V gives CDR1 MDHEN, CDR2 SYDVKM. The DNA for the CDR3 is TGTGCCAGCAGCTCCGGGGAGCAGTTCTTC. Protein product: CASSSGEQFF.

The chain links TRBV28 to TRBJ2-3; possible D gene TRBD1, 5 bases. V was clipped by 7 bases and J by 1 base, with 9 bases between them. In germline, CDR1 is MDHEN, CDR2 SYDVKM. CDR3 length: 13 residues. In nucleotides, the CDR3 is TGTGCCAGCAAGGTAGGGGGCACAGATACGCAGTATTTT. This translates into CASKVGGTDTQYF.

The chain carries TRBV2 and TRBJ1-2; unclear D gene. This CDR3 has 13 residues. With 5 bases removed from V and 8 bases from J, the gap between germline ends came to 15 bases. Germline V CDR1 and CDR2: SNHLY, FYNNEI. In DNA form, the CDR3 reads TGTGCCAGCAGTTTTCGGGGTTCTCAGGGCTACACCTTC. Translated, it gives CASSFRGSQGYTF.

The chain links TRBV28 to TRBJ2-1; the D call may be TRBD1 or TRBD2 (6 bases each). V dropped 6 bases and J dropped 7 bases, with 7 bases sitting between them. The CDR3 is 11 residues long. CDR1 is MDHEN, CDR2 SYDVKM, per germline. CDR3 protein: CASRGGNEQFF. CDR3 nucleotide sequence: TGTGCCAGCAGAGGGGGGAATGAGCAGTTCTTC. Full variable domain (missing parts from reference TRBV28 and TRBJ2-1): DVKVTQSSRYLVKRTGEKVFLECVQDMDHENMFWYRQDPGLGLRLIYFSYDVKMKEKGDIPEGYSVSREKKERFSLILESASTNQTSMYLCASRGGNEQFFGPGTRLTVL.

The chain uses TRBV12-3 or TRBV12-4 and TRBJ2-1; 8 positions match TRBD2. The CDR3 has 13 residues. The trim removed 6 bases at V and 9 bases at J, leaving 7 bases unmatched. The chain's CDR3 is CASRSSGTVEQFF. The CDR3 DNA follows: TGTGCCAGCAGGAGTAGCGGGACGGTTGAGCAGTTCTTC.

This clonotype was detected a few times. This chain connects TRBV20-1 to TRBJ2-3; TRBD2 aligns across 8 bases. Germline loops: CDR1 DFQATT, CDR2 SNEGSKA (reference sequence). The CDR3 has 14 amino acids. CDR3: CSQGAGAGTDTQYF. The CDR3 DNA reads TGCTCTCAGGGAGCGGGAGCCGGCACAGATACGCAGTATTTT.